The T cell receptor (beta chain) described here comes from a study of cytomegalovirus exposure and HLA in healthy donors. Regarding the study as a whole: Specificity for CMV antigens was confirmed in vitro for a few of the CMV-associated chains. Researchers catalogued some 160 TCR beta chains as cytomegalovirus-associated.

V lost 8 bases and J 2 bases, leaving 13 bases between the germline ends. This CDR3 is built from 13 residues. Germline CDR1 is MNHEY and CDR2 is SVGAGI. Concerning this clone itself: Its specificity is unknown.

Primers: 60 Vbeta forward and 13 Jbeta reverse. The protocol was immunoSEQ multiplex PCR, while the TCRdb copy is restricted to in-frame clones and leaves out a portion. The sample has 150,000 to 200,000 clones, around 68% seen once. This TCR derives from a woman in her thirties or forties in good health and CMV-seropositive. The chain employs TRBV6-5 and TRBJ2-7; tentative D call: TRBD2 (7 bases). What was sequenced was PBMCs. CDR3 DNA: TGTGCCAGCGGGGGAGGGGGGACCTACGAGCAGTACTTC. This codes for CASGGGGTYEQYF.